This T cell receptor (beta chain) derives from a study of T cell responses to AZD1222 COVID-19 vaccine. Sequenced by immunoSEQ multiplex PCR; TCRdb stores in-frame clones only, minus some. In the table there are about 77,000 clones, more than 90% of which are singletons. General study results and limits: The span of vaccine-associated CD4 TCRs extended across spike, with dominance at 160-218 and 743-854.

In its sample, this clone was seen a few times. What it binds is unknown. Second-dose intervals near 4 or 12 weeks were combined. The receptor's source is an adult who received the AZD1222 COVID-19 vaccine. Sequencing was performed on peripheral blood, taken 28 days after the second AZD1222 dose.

The CDR3 DNA sequence: TGTGCCAGCAGCCTCGGGACAGTACGAAACACCATATATTTT. It encodes CASSLGTVRNTIYF. The rearrangement uses TRBV5-6 and TRBJ1-3; 7 nucleotides agree with TRBD1. Germline values: CDR1 SGHDT, CDR2 YYEEEE. This CDR3 has 14 residues. V was pared by 4 bases and J by 5 bases, with 6 bases of the junction left unmatched. Based on the CDR3 plus reference TRBV5-6 and TRBJ1-3, the full variable domain is DAGVTQSPTHLIKTRGQQVTLRCSPKSGHDTVSWYQQALGQGPQFIFQYYEEEERQRGNFPDRFSGHQFPNYSSELNVNALLLGDSALYLCASSLGTVRNTIYFGEGSWLTVV.